The 18 T cell receptor beta chains below all came from one sample that was sequenced in a study of T cell changes during pregnancy in multiple sclerosis. Profiling relied on immunoSEQ multiplex PCR, and the TCRdb table lists in-frame clones only, not all of them. This repertoire shows around 83,000 clones, approximately 90% found once; its top ten account for 0.4% to 0.6%. This sample comprised CD4+ T cells from peripheral blood mononuclear cells, obtained in the second trimester of pregnancy. The receptors shown here come from a female donor with multiple sclerosis, enrolled in a pregnancy study.

The chain has TRBV5-1 and TRBJ2-5; TRBD1 is a possible D gene (5 bases). The length of the CDR3 is 16 residues. CDR1 is SGHRS, CDR2 YFSETQ, per germline. The V end was cut by 1 base, the J end by 2 bases, with 15 bases between. CDR3 DNA sequence: TGCGCCAGCAGCTTGACTGATCGACAGCATCAAGAGACCCAGTACTTC. Its protein is CASSLTDRQHQETQYF.

The V call is TRBV10-3, the J call TRBJ2-2, with D possibly TRBD1 on 5 matching bases. The germline V gene encodes CDR1 ENHRY and CDR2 SYGVKD. V lost 4 bases, J lost 3 bases, and 12 bases lay in between. CDR3 size: 15 residues. The CDR3 region has the DNA TGTGCCATCAGTGTTCTGGACACATACACCGGGGAGCTGTTTTTT. It is translated as CAISVLDTYTGELFF.

The V gene is TRBV28, the J gene TRBJ2-6; the D is unclear. Trimming took 5 bases from V and 8 from J, leaving 10 bases between them. This CDR3 is built from 13 residues. Germline CDR1 is MDHEN and CDR2 is SYDVKM. CDR3 protein: CASSGPGTNVLTF. In DNA form, the CDR3 reads TGTGCCAGCAGTGGGCCCGGTACCAACGTCCTGACTTTC.

The chain is built from TRBV18 and TRBJ1-6, with TRBD1 matching over 8 bases. Germline trimming cut 4 bases from V and 9 bases from J; bases unmatched to any gene: 5. Germline V gene data show CDR1 as KGHSH and CDR2 as LQKENI. The CDR3 is 14 amino acids. The DNA of the CDR3 is TGTGCCAGCTCACTCCAGGGGGCCAGTTCACCCCTCCACTTT. Residues: CASSLQGASSPLHF.

The rearrangement uses TRBV2 and TRBJ2-2, with D hard to call. CDR1 and CDR2 (germline): SNHLY, FYNNEI. Trimming took off 4 bases at V and 2 bases at J, with 11 bases between the two ends. This CDR3 has 15 amino acids. CDR3 nucleotide sequence: TGTGCCAGCAGTGTTGGCTTAACAAACACCGGGGAGCTGTTTTTT. As protein: CASSVGLTNTGELFF.

The CDR3 DNA reads as TGTGCTAGTGGGCAGGGCAACTATGGCTACACCTTC. Protein sequence: CASGQGNYGYTF. The chain recombines TRBV12-5 with TRBJ1-2; tentative D call: TRBD1 (5 bases). Trimming cost V 6 bases and J 2 bases, with 7 bases left between them. Per germline, CDR1 LGHNT and CDR2 FRNRAP. The CDR3 runs 12 residues.

This clone was counted once. This chain uses TRBV9 with TRBJ1-3; TRBD1 is a possible D gene (5 bases). There are 17 residues in the CDR3. V gave up 5 bases and J gave up 0 bases, with 18 bases separating them. The germline CDR1 and CDR2 sequences are SGDLS and YYNGEE. The CDR3 region is CASSLGGGVSSGNTIYF. CDR3 sequence (DNA): TGTGCCAGCAGTCTCGGTGGGGGGGTTAGCTCTGGAAACACCATATATTTT. The whole variable domain, filled in from reference TRBV9 and TRBJ1-3, reads DSGVTQTPKHLITATGQRVTLRCSPRSGDLSVYWYQQSLDQGLQFLIQYYNGEERAKGNILERFSAQQFPDLHSELNLSSLELGDSALYFCASSLGGGVSSGNTIYFGEGSWLTVV.

V gene TRBV6-1 combines with J gene TRBJ2-7, with TRBD2 identical over 7 bases. Germline CDR1 MNHNS, CDR2 SASEGT. CDR3 size: 15 residues. The V segment lost 5 bases and the J segment 3 bases; nucleotides outside the gene matches: 10. CDR3 protein: CASSSPGTIVYEQYF. In DNA, the CDR3 is TGTGCCAGCAGTAGCCCCGGGACTATAGTCTACGAGCAGTACTTC.

The gene calls are TRBV11-3 and TRBJ2-7; 7 nucleotides match TRBD2. The germline CDR1 and CDR2 sequences are SGHNT and YENEEA. The CDR3 sequence is 15 residues long. After removal of 1 base from V and 3 bases from J, the junction contained 6 bases not matched to a gene. CDR3 DNA: TGTGCCAGCAGCTTAGGTGGGGCGGGGGTCTACGAGCAGTACTTC. Its translation: CASSLGGAGVYEQYF.

The chain has TRBV6-1 and TRBJ2-3, with D maybe TRBD2 (6 bases). The length of the CDR3 is 14 residues. Between the trimmed V and J ends, which lost 7 bases and 4 bases, there was a span of 15 bases. CDR1 is MNHNS, CDR2 SASEGT, per germline. The CDR3 loop is CASNERAGADTQYF. The CDR3 nucleotides read TGTGCCAGCAATGAGCGGGCTGGGGCAGATACGCAGTATTTT.

The chain combines TRBV7-9 with TRBJ2-7, with 11 bases fitting TRBD2. V trimming: 6 bases; J trimming: 6 bases; junction bases outside the gene matches: 7. The germline CDR1 and CDR2 sequences are SEHNR and FQNEAQ (reference sequence). CDR3 size: 14 residues. The CDR3 DNA reads as TGTGCCAGCAGTCGAACTAGCGGGAGTCTCGAGCAGTACTTC. Translation: CASSRTSGSLEQYF.

J is TRBJ2-2 and V is TRBV6-6; tentatively, D is TRBD2 (6 bases). Germline CDR1 MNHNY, CDR2 SVGAGI (reference sequence). The CDR3 length is 13 residues. Trimming left V 7 bases short and J 0 bases short, with 6 bases between. DNA for the CDR3: TGTGCCAGCACGGGGGCGAACACCGGGGAGCTGTTTTTT. Protein product: CASTGANTGELFF.

The chain couples TRBV7-2 to TRBJ1-5, with 7 bases aligning to TRBD1. This CDR3 has 14 residues. V was pared by 6 bases and J by 3 bases, with 5 bases of the junction left unmatched. The germline V gene encodes CDR1 SGHTA and CDR2 FQGNSA. CDR3 region: CASSLQGLNQPQHF. In nucleotides, the CDR3 is TGTGCCAGCAGTCTACAGGGGCTCAATCAGCCCCAGCATTTT. Using reference TRBV7-2 and TRBJ1-5 for the parts outside the CDR3, the full variable domain is GAGVSQSPSNKVTEKGKDVELRCDPISGHTALYWYRQSLGQGLEFLIYFQGNSAPDKSGLPSDRFSAERTGGSVSTLTIQRTQQEDSAVYLCASSLQGLNQPQHFGDGTRLSIL.

In the case of this clone: One junction end disagrees with the germline gene, perhaps due to a read error. V is TRBV30 and J is TRBJ2-7, with 8 nucleotides matching TRBD2. This CDR3 comprises 13 residues. Germline V CDR1 and CDR2: GTSNPN, SVGIG (reference sequence). CDR3 in amino acids: CAWSVNGRASFHF. The CDR3 DNA reads as TGTGCCTGGAGTGTGAACGGGAGGGCGTCTTTCCACTTC.

CDR3 sequence: CASSPTGQGVLNTEAFF. CDR3 sequence (DNA): TGCGCCAGCAGCCCCACCGGTCAGGGGGTACTGAACACTGAAGCTTTCTTT. The genes are TRBV5-1 and TRBJ1-1; TRBD1 aligns across 7 bases. V trimming: 4 bases; J trimming: 0 bases; junction bases outside the gene matches: 12. The CDR3 has 17 residues. Germline assignment: CDR1 SGHRS and CDR2 YFSETQ. The full variable domain, rest sourced from reference TRBV5-1 and TRBJ1-1, is KAGVTQTPRYLIKTRGQQVTLSCSPISGHRSVSWYQQTPGQGLQFLFEYFSETQRNKGNFPGRFSGRQFSNSRSEMNVSTLELGDSALYLCASSPTGQGVLNTEAFFGQGTRLTVV.

The V and J genes are TRBV10-3 and TRBJ1-1; D not resolved. There are 12 residues in the CDR3. V was shortened by 10 bases and J by 0 bases, with 9 bases between the two germline ends. Germline V gene data show CDR1 as ENHRY and CDR2 as SYGVKD. CDR3 protein: CATRGLNTEAFF. In DNA, the CDR3 is TGTGCCACCCGAGGGCTGAACACTGAAGCTTTCTTT.

The rearrangement links TRBV4-3 to TRBJ2-3, with TRBD2 identical over 12 bases. The CDR3 is 16 residues long. Losses at the gene ends were 4 bases for V and 5 bases for J; bases not matched to a gene: 7. Germline CDR1 reads LGHNA; CDR2 reads YSLEER. CDR3 coding DNA: TGCGCCAGCAGCCCGGCTAGCGGGGGGGGGAGAGATACGCAGTATTTT. It is translated as CASSPASGGGRDTQYF.

The J gene is TRBJ1-4, the V gene TRBV5-4, with 8 nucleotides matching TRBD1. This CDR3 is built from 15 residues. The V segment lost 3 bases and the J segment 7 bases; nucleotides outside the gene matches: 8. Germline CDR1 SGHNT, CDR2 YYREEE (reference sequence). CDR3 DNA: TGTGCCAGCAGCTGGGGGGACAGGTCGGTTGAAAAACTGTTTTTT. Amino acids: CASSWGDRSVEKLFF.